Each of the 20 T cell receptor beta chains below was sequenced from the same sample in a study of blood T cell repertoires in COVID-19. Profiled with immunoSEQ multiplex PCR; TCRdb holds only in-frame clones, not every one. The sample shows a few hundred thousand clones, 84% of them seen only once. The sequenced material came from peripheral blood. These receptors all stem from a man in his forties who had recovered from COVID-19.

This chain links TRBV4-3 with TRBJ2-2; D unresolved. The CDR3 is 17 residues long. The germline V gene encodes CDR1 LGHNA and CDR2 YSLEER. The V and J ends lost 4 bases and 2 bases respectively, with 17 bases between them. This chain's CDR3 is CASSLLIPGSNTGELFF. CDR3 in DNA: TGCGCCAGCAGCCTTCTCATCCCCGGGTCAAACACCGGGGAGCTGTTTTTT.

This chain joins TRBV7-2 and TRBJ2-7; 8 bases line up with TRBD2. After removal of 4 bases from V and 1 base from J, the junction contained 3 bases not matched to a gene. The CDR3 totals 14 residues. Germline lookup yields CDR1 SGHTA and CDR2 FQGNSA. The CDR3 nucleotides are TGTGCCAGCAGCTCCTTAGCGGGATCCTACGAGCAGTACTTC. It codes for CASSSLAGSYEQYF.

At least ten counts were recorded for this clone. Other DNA sequences of this sample code for an identical CDR3. The chain has TRBV11-2 and TRBJ2-7; a weak D match, TRBD2 (6 bases). This CDR3 contains 15 residues. Germline V gene data show CDR1 as SGHAT and CDR2 as FQNNGV. Trimming removed 0 bases from V and 0 bases from J, with 9 bases in between. The CDR3 here is CASSLEGRGSYEQYF. CDR3 coding DNA: TGTGCCAGCAGCTTAGAGGGGCGGGGCTCCTACGAGCAGTACTTC.

The chain employs TRBV2 and TRBJ2-5; TRBD2 agrees at 12 bases. CDR3 length: 15 residues. CDR1 is SNHLY, CDR2 FYNNEI, per germline. Trimming took 6 bases from V and 4 from J; bases not matched to a gene: 6. Here the CDR3 DNA reads TGTGCCAGCAGGGATTCGGGACTAGCGGGAGAGACCCAGTACTTC. As protein: CASRDSGLAGETQYF.

This clone is a singleton in its sample. The CDR3 protein is CASSFDRGPYEQYF. DNA for the CDR3: TGTGCCAGCAGCTTCGACAGGGGGCCCTACGAGCAGTACTTC. The genes are TRBV7-2 and TRBJ2-7; 10 positions match TRBD1. V was pared by 3 bases and J by 2 bases, with 1 base of the junction left unmatched. The length of the CDR3 is 14 residues. The germline V gene has CDR1 SGHTA and CDR2 FQGNSA.

The chain has TRBV5-1 and TRBJ1-1, with a possible D match to TRBD1 (5 bases). The CDR3 totals 14 residues. V dropped 4 bases and J dropped 2 bases, with 12 bases sitting between them. Germline lookup yields CDR1 SGHRS and CDR2 YFSETQ. This chain's CDR3 is CASSVGPGNTEAFF. DNA for the CDR3: TGCGCCAGCAGCGTGGGACCGGGTAACACTGAAGCTTTCTTT.

V and J are TRBV9 and TRBJ1-2; D remains unclear. CDR3 size: 12 residues. From germline, CDR1 is SGDLS and CDR2 YYNGEE. Trimming left V 0 bases short and J 7 bases short, with 7 bases between. CDR3 in amino acids: CASSVGGLGYTF. DNA of the CDR3: TGTGCCAGCAGCGTAGGAGGACTTGGCTACACCTTC.

Note on this clone: The same CDR3 also results from other DNA sequences found in this sample. The V call is TRBV11-3, the J call TRBJ1-2; D is possibly TRBD1 (6 bases). This CDR3 contains 14 residues. The germline CDR1 and CDR2 sequences are SGHNT and YENEEA. V lost 4 bases and J 0 bases, leaving 9 bases between the germline ends. CDR3 loop: CASSSHRANYGYTF. CDR3 DNA: TGTGCCAGCAGCTCACACAGGGCTAACTATGGCTACACCTTC. The complete variable domain, with remaining parts taken from reference TRBV11-3 and TRBJ1-2, reads EAGVVQSPRYKIIEKKQPVAFWCNPISGHNTLYWYLQNLGQGPELLIRYENEEAVDDSQLPKDRFSAERLKGVDSTLKIQPAELGDSAVYLCASSSHRANYGYTFGSGTRLTVV.

The chain joins TRBV7-2 to TRBJ2-3; 14 nucleotides match TRBD2. The CDR3 covers 16 residues. Germline CDR1 is SGHTA and CDR2 is FQGNSA. The ends lost 3 bases at V and 5 bases at J; junction bases unmatched: 4. The CDR3 spells CASSLTSGGAIDTQYF. In DNA form, the CDR3 reads TGTGCCAGCAGCTTGACTAGCGGGGGGGCGATAGATACGCAGTATTTT. Drawing the rest from reference TRBV7-2 and TRBJ2-3, the complete variable domain is GAGVSQSPSNKVTEKGKDVELRCDPISGHTALYWYRQSLGQGLEFLIYFQGNSAPDKSGLPSDRFSAERTGGSVSTLTIQRTQQEDSAVYLCASSLTSGGAIDTQYFGPGTRLTVL.

V gene TRBV28 combines with J gene TRBJ1-2; no firm D call. Germline V lookup: CDR1 MDHEN, CDR2 SYDVKM. V was pared by 4 bases and J by 5 bases, with 11 bases between. The CDR3 spans 13 residues. For the CDR3, the DNA is TGTGCCAGCAGTTCCCTCGACACTTATGGCTACACCTTC. It specifies CASSSLDTYGYTF.

The chain carries TRBV6-2 or TRBV6-3 and TRBJ2-7, with D perhaps matching TRBD2 (6 bases). Germline CDR1 and CDR2: MNHEY and SVGEGT. The CDR3 runs 15 residues. Trimming shortened V by 6 bases and J by 5 bases, and 20 bases separated the two germline ends. In DNA, the CDR3 is TGTGCCAGCAGCCCGAAACTAGCCCCCGTTAACGAGCAGTACTTC. The encoded protein is CASSPKLAPVNEQYF.

V usage is TRBV27 and J usage is TRBJ2-5, with 7 nucleotides matching TRBD2. This CDR3 region has 14 residues. J was trimmed by 2 bases and V by 6 bases; bases with no gene match: 6. From germline, CDR1 is MNHEY and CDR2 SMNVEV (reference sequence). As DNA, the CDR3 is TGTGCCAGCAGACCGGGACTACGACAAGAGACCCAGTACTTC. This translates into CASRPGLRQETQYF.

The chain recombines TRBV14 with TRBJ1-4; D might be TRBD1 (6 bases). Trimming shortened V by 0 bases and J by 8 bases, and 13 bases separated the two germline ends. Germline lookup yields CDR1 SGHDN and CDR2 FVKESK. The CDR3 loop spans 15 amino acids. CDR3 DNA: TGTGCCAGCAGCCAAGATTTGGGGGCTGGAGAAAAACTGTTTTTT. It yields the protein CASSQDLGAGEKLFF.

The gene calls are TRBV7-2 and TRBJ2-7; 7 nucleotides match TRBD2. Germline values: CDR1 SGHTA, CDR2 FQGNSA. The CDR3 loop spans 14 amino acids. The V segment lost 5 bases and the J segment 3 bases; nucleotides outside the gene matches: 7. CDR3 amino acids: CASSPSGYSYEQYF. The DNA for the CDR3 is TGTGCCAGCAGCCCTAGCGGTTACAGCTACGAGCAGTACTTC.

V and J are TRBV5-6 and TRBJ2-7, with D possibly TRBD2 on 6 matching bases. CDR1 and CDR2 from the germline V gene are SGHDT and YYEEEE. This CDR3 comprises 14 residues. V lost 3 bases, J lost 11 bases, and 21 bases lay in between. The CDR3, as DNA: TGTGCCAGCAGCTCTACCGGGACTTCGCAAGGGGAGTACTTC. It yields the protein CASSSTGTSQGEYF.

The chain employs TRBV5-6 and TRBJ2-1; TRBD1 might be the D (5 bases). The V gene lost 2 bases and the J gene lost 7 bases, with 7 bases spanning the gap. The CDR3 contains 12 residues. Per germline, CDR1 SGHDT and CDR2 YYEEEE. DNA for the CDR3: TGTGCCAGCAGCTTAGGGGCTAATGAGCAGTTCTTC. As protein: CASSLGANEQFF. Based on the CDR3 plus reference TRBV5-6 and TRBJ2-1, the full variable domain is DAGVTQSPTHLIKTRGQQVTLRCSPKSGHDTVSWYQQALGQGPQFIFQYYEEEERQRGNFPDRFSGHQFPNYSSELNVNALLLGDSALYLCASSLGANEQFFGPGTRLTVL.

This rearrangement joins TRBV6-2 or TRBV6-3 to TRBJ2-1; TRBD2 aligns across 11 bases. V lost 4 bases to trimming and J lost 7 bases; unmatched junction nucleotides: 6. The CDR3 contains 15 residues. Germline V gene data show CDR1 as MNHEY and CDR2 as SVGEGT. The CDR3 here is CASSLAGGPTNEQFF. In DNA form, the CDR3 reads TGTGCCAGCAGTTTAGCGGGAGGGCCGACGAATGAGCAGTTCTTC.

V is TRBV21-1 and J is TRBJ2-7; TRBD2, the table's D call, was not compared with the DNA. TRBV21-1 is marked as a pseudogene. The CDR3 has 12 residues. The CDR3 is CATGGPSYEQYF. CDR3 nucleotide sequence: TGTGCCACGGGGGGGCCCTCCTACGAGCAGTACTTC.

The genes are TRBV27 and TRBJ1-2; D is perhaps TRBD1 (6 bases). CDR1 is MNHEY and CDR2 is SMNVEV in the germline V gene (reference sequence). This CDR3 comprises 13 residues. V was cut by 5 bases and J by 4 bases, with 11 bases left in between. CDR3 nucleotide sequence: TGTGCCAGCAGTCTCCAGGGGCCCTATGGCTACACCTTC. Protein: CASSLQGPYGYTF.

The rearrangement joins TRBV18 to TRBJ2-1; TRBD2 aligns across 10 bases. The CDR3 totals 17 residues. Germline CDR1 KGHSH, CDR2 LQKENI. The junction had 13 bases not matched to a gene; V was cut back by 3 bases and J by 8 bases. CDR3 loop: CASSPPRFSGRQDEQFF. CDR3 in DNA: TGTGCCAGCTCACCCCCTCGTTTTAGCGGGAGGCAGGATGAGCAGTTCTTC.